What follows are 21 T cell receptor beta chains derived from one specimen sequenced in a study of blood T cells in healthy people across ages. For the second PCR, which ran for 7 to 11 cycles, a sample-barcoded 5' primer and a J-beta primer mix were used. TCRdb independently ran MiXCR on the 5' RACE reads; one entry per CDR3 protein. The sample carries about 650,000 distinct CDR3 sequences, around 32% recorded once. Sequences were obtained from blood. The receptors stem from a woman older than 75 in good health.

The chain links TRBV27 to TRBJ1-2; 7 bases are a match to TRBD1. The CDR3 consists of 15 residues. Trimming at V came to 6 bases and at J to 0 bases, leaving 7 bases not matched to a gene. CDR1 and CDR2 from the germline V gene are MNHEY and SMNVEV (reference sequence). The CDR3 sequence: CASRAGGKANYGYTF. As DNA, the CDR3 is TGTGCCAGCAGGGCAGGGGGGAAGGCTAACTATGGCTACACCTTC.

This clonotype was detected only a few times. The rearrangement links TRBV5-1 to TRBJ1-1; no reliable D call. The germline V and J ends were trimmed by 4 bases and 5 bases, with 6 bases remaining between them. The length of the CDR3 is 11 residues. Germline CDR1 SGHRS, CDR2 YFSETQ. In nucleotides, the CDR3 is TGCGCCAGCAGCCCCCAGACTGAAGCTTTCTTT. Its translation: CASSPQTEAFF.

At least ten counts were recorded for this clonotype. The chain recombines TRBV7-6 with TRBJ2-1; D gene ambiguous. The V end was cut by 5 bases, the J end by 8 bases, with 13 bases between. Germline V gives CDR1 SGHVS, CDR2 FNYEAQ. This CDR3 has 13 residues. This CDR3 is CASSPPGWDEQFF. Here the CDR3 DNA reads TGTGCCAGCAGCCCCCCCGGGTGGGATGAGCAGTTCTTC.

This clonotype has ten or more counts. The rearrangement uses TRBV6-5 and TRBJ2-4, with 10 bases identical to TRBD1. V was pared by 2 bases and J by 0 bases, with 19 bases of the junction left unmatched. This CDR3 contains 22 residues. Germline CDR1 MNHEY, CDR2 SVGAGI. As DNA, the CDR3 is TGTGCCAGCAGTTACCCAAGATTTTCGGACAGGGGGAAGGAGCTAGCCAAAAACATTCAGTACTTC. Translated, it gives CASSYPRFSDRGKELAKNIQYF.

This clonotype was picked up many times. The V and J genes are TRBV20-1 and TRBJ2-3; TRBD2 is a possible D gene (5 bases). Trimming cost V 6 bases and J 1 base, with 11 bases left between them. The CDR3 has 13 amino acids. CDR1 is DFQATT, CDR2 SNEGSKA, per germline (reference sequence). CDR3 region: CSAEKRGTDTQYF. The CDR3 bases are TGCAGTGCCGAAAAGAGGGGCACAGATACGCAGTATTTT.

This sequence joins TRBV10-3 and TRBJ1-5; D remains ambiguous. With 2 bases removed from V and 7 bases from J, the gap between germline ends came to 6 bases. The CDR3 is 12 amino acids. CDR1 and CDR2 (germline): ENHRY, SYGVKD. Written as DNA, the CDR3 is TGTGCCATCAGTGAGGACGAACAGCCCCAGCATTTT. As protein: CAISEDEQPQHF.

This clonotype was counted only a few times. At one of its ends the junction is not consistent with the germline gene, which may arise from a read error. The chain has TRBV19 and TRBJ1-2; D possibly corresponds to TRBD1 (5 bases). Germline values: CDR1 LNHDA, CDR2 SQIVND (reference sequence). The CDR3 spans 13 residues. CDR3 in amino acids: CARSIEGHYGYTF. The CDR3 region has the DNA TGTGCCCGTAGTATAGAGGGACACTATGGCTACACCTTC. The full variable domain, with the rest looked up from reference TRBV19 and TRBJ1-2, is DGGITQSPKYLFRKEGQNVTLSCEQNLNHDAMYWYRQDPGQGLRLIYYSQIVNDFQKGDIAEGYSVSREKKESFPLTVTSAQKNPTAFYLCARSIEGHYGYTFGSGTRLTVV.

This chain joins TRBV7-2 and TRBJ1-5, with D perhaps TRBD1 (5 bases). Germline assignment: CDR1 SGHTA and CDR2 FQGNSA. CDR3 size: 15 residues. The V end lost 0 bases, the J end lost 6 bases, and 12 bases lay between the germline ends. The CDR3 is CASSLAVGVGQPQHF. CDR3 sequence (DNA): TGTGCCAGCAGCTTAGCGGTGGGGGTGGGTCAGCCCCAGCATTTT.

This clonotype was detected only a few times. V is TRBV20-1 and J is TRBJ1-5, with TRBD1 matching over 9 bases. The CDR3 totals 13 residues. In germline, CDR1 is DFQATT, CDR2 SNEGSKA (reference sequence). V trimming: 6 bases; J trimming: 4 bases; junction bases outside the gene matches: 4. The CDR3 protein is CSADRGDNQPQHF. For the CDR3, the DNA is TGCAGTGCCGACAGGGGGGATAATCAGCCCCAGCATTTT.

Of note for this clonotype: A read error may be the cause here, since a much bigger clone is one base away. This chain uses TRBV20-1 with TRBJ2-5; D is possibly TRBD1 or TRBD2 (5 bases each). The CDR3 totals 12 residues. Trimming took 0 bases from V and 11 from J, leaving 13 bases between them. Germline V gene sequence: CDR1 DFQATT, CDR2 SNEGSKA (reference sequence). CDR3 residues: CSAREGTREQYF. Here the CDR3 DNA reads TGCAGTGCTAGAGAGGGGACGAGAGAGCAGTACTTC.

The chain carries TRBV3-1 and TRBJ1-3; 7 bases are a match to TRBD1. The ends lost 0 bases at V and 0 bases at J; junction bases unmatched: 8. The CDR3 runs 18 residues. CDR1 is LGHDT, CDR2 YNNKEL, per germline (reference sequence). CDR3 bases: TGTGCCAGCAGCCAAGAAGGGGGCCAGGCCTTCTCTGGAAACACCATATATTTT. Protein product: CASSQEGGQAFSGNTIYF.

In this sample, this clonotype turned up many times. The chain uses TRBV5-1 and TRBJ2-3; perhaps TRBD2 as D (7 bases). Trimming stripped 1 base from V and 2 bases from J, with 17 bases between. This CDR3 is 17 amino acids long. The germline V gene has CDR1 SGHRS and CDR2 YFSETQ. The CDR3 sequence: CASSLRERGGHTDTQYF. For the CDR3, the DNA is TGCGCCAGCAGCTTGAGGGAGCGCGGGGGCCACACAGATACGCAGTATTTT.

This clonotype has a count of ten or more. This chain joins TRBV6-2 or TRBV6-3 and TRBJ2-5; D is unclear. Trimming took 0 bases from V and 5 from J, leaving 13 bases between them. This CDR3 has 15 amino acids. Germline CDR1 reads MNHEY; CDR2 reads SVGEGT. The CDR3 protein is CASSYSGSLRETQYF. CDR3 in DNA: TGTGCCAGCAGTTACTCCGGGTCACTTCGGGAGACCCAGTACTTC.

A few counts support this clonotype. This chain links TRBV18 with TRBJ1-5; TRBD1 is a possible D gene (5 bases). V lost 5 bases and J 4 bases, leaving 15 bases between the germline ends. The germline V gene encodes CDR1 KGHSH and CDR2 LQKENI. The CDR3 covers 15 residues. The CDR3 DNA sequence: TGTGCCAGCTCAACGGTGGGGGGACCGAATCAGCCCCAGCATTTT. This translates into CASSTVGGPNQPQHF. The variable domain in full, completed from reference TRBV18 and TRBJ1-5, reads NAGVMQNPRHLVRRRGQEARLRCSPMKGHSHVYWYRQLPEEGLKFMVYLQKENIIDESGMPKERFSAEFPKEGPSILRIQQVVRGDSAAYFCASSTVGGPNQPQHFGDGTRLSIL.

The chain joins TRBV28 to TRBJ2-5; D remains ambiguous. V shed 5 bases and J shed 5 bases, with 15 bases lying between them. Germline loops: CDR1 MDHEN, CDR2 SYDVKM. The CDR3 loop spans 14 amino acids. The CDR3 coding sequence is TGTGCCAGCAGTCCGTCAAATGGGCCCGAGACCCAGTACTTC. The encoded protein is CASSPSNGPETQYF.

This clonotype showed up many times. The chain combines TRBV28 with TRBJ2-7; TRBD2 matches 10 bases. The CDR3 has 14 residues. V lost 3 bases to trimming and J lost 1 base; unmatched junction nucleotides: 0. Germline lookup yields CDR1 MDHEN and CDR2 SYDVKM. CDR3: CASSFSGGSYEQYF. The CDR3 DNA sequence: TGTGCCAGCAGTTTTAGCGGGGGGTCCTACGAGCAGTACTTC.

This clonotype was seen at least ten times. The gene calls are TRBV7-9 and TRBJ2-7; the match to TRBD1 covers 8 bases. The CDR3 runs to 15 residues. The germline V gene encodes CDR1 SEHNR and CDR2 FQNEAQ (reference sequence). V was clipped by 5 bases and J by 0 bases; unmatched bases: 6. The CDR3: CASSPRGTGSYEQYF. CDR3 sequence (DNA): TGTGCCAGCAGCCCCCGGGGGACAGGCTCCTACGAGCAGTACTTC.

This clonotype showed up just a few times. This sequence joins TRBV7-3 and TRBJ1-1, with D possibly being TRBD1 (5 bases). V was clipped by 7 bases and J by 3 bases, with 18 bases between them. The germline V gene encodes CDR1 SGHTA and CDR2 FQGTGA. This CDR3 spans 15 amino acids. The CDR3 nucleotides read TGTGCCAGCACCCTTTCCAGGGTCCAGGACACTGAAGCTTTCTTT. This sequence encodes CASTLSRVQDTEAFF. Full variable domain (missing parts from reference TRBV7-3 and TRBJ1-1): GAGVSQTPSNKVTEKGKYVELRCDPISGHTALYWYRQSLGQGPEFLIYFQGTGAADDSGLPNDRFFAVRPEGSVSTLKIQRTERGDSAVYLCASTLSRVQDTEAFFGQGTRLTVV.

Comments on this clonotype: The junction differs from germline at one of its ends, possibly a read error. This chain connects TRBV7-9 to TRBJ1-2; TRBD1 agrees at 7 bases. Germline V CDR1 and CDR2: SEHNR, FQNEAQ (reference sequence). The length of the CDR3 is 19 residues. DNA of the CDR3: TGTGCCGGCAGCTTAGTAGTCCGCACGTGGGACAGCGTTAACTATGGCTACACCTTC. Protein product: CAGSLVVRTWDSVNYGYTF.

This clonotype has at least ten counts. In nucleotides, the CDR3 is TGTGCCACCGGGCTGGGACCATACGAGCAGTACTTC. Translated, it gives CATGLGPYEQYF. The genes are TRBV15 and TRBJ2-7, with D perhaps TRBD1 or TRBD2 (5 bases each). Germline V CDR1 and CDR2: LNHNV, YYDKDF (reference sequence). With 8 bases removed from V and 4 bases from J, the gap between germline ends came to 12 bases. The CDR3 extends over 12 amino acids.

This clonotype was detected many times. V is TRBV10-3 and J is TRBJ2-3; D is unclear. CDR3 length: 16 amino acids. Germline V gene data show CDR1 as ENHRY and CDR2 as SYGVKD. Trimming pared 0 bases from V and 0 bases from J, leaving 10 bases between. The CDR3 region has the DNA TGTGCCATCAGTGAGTCGGGAAATCCTAGCACAGATACGCAGTATTTT. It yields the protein CAISESGNPSTDTQYF.